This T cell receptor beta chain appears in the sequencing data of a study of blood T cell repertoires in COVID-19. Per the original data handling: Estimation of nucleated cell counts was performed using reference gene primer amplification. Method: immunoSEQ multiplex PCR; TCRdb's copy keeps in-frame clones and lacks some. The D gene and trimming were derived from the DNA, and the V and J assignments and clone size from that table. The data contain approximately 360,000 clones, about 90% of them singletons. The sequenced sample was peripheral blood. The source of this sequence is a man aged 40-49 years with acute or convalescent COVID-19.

In nucleotides, the CDR3 is TGTGCCACCTTTTCCCCAACTAATGAAAAACTGTTTTTT. This gives the protein CATFSPTNEKLFF. This chain joins TRBV10-3 and TRBJ1-4, with D unresolved. CDR1 ENHRY and CDR2 SYGVKD come from the germline V gene. The CDR3 has 13 residues. Trimming removed 10 bases at V and 0 bases at J, with 9 bases between.